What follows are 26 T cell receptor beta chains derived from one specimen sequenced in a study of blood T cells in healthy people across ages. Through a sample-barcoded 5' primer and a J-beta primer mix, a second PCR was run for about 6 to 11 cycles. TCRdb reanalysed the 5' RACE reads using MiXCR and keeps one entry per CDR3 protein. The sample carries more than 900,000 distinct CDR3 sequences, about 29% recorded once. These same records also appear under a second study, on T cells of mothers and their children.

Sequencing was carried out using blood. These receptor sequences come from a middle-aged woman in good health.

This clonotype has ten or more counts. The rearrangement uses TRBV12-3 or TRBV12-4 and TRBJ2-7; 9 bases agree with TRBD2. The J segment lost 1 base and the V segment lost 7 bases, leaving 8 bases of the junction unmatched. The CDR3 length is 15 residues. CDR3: CASTTGAGGSYEQYF. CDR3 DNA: TGTGCCAGCACCACCGGGGCGGGGGGGTCCTACGAGCAGTACTTC.

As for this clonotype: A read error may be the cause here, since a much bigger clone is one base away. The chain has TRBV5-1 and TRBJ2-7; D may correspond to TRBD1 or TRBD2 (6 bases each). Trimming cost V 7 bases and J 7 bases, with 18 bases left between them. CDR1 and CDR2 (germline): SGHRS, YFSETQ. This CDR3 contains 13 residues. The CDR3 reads CASGRITGREQYF. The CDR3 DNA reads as TGCGCCAGCGGTAGGATTACAGGGAGGGAGCAGTACTTC.

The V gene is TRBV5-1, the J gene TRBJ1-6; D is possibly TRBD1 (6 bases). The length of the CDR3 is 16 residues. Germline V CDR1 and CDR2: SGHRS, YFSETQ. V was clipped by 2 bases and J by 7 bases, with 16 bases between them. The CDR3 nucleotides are TGCGCCAGCAGCTTATCCCCGGCAGGGGACAATTCACCCCTCCACTTT. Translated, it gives CASSLSPAGDNSPLHF. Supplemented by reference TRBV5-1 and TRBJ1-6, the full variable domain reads KAGVTQTPRYLIKTRGQQVTLSCSPISGHRSVSWYQQTPGQGLQFLFEYFSETQRNKGNFPGRFSGRQFSNSRSEMNVSTLELGDSALYLCASSLSPAGDNSPLHFGNGTRLTVT.

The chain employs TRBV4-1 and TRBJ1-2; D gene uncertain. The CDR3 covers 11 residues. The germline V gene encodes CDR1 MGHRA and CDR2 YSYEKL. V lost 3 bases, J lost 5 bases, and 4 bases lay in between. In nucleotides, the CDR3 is TGCGCCAGCAGCCATGCATATGGCTACACCTTC. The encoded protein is CASSHAYGYTF.

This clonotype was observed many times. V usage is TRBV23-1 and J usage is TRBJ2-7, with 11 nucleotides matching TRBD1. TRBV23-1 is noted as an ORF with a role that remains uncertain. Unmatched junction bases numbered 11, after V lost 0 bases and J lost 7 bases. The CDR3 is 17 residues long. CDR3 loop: CASSQSAEGQGVREQYF. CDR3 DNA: TGCGCCAGCAGTCAATCGGCGGAGGGACAGGGGGTAAGGGAGCAGTACTTC.

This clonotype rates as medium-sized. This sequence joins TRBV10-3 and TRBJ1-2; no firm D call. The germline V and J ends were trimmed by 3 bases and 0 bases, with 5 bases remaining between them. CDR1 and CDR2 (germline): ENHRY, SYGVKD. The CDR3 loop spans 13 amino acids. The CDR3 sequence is CAISDSTNYGYTF. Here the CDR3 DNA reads TGTGCCATCAGTGACTCAACTAACTATGGCTACACCTTC.

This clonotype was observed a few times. CDR3 sequence reads: CSASNGGYTEAFF. The CDR3 bases are TGCAGTGCTAGTAATGGAGGGTACACTGAAGCTTTCTTT. The chain joins TRBV20-1 to TRBJ1-1, with unresolved D. The CDR3 has 13 residues. Trimming removed 3 bases at V and 3 bases at J, with 11 bases between. Looked up from germline, CDR1 is DFQATT and CDR2 is SNEGSKA (reference sequence).

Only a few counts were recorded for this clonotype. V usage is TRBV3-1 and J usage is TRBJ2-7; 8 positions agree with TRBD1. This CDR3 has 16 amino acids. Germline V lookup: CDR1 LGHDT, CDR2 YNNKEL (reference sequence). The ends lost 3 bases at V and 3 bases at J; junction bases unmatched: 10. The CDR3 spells CASSHRGQGAGYEQYF. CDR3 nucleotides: TGTGCCAGCAGCCACCGGGGGCAGGGGGCAGGCTACGAGCAGTACTTC.

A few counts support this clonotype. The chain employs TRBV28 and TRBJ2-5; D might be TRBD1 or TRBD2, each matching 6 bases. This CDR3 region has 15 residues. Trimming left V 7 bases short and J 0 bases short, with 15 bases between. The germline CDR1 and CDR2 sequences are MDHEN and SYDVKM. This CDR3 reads CASTDWGANQETQYF. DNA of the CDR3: TGTGCCAGCACCGATTGGGGGGCCAACCAAGAGACCCAGTACTTC.

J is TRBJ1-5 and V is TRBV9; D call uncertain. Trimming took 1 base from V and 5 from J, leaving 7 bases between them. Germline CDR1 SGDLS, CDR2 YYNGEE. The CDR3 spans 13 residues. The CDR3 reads CASSVSGDQPQHF. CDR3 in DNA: TGTGCCAGCAGCGTATCCGGGGATCAGCCCCAGCATTTT. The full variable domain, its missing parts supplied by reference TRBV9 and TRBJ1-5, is DSGVTQTPKHLITATGQRVTLRCSPRSGDLSVYWYQQSLDQGLQFLIQYYNGEERAKGNILERFSAQQFPDLHSELNLSSLELGDSALYFCASSVSGDQPQHFGDGTRLSIL.

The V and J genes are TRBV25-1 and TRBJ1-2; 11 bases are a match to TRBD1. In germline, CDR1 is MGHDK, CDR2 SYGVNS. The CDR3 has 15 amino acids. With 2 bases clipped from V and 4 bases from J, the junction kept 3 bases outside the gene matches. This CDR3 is CASSEPGTGGYGYTF. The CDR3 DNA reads TGTGCCAGCAGTGAACCCGGGACAGGGGGCTATGGCTACACCTTC.

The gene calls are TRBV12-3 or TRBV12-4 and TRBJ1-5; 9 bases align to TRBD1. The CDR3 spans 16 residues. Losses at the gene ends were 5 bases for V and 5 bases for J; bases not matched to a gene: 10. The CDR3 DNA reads TGTGCCAGCAGTGGGCTCCAAACAGGGGGCCATCAGCCCCAGCATTTT. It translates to CASSGLQTGGHQPQHF.

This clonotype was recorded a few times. The CDR3 spells CSARASPFTAQERGGTQYF. Here the CDR3 DNA reads TGCAGTGCTAGAGCCAGCCCCTTCACCGCTCAAGAGCGGGGCGGGACCCAGTACTTC. This chain links TRBV20-1 with TRBJ2-5, with TRBD2 matching over 7 bases. The ends lost 1 base at V and 7 bases at J; junction bases unmatched: 24. The germline gives CDR1 DFQATT, CDR2 SNEGSKA (reference sequence). The CDR3 has 19 amino acids.

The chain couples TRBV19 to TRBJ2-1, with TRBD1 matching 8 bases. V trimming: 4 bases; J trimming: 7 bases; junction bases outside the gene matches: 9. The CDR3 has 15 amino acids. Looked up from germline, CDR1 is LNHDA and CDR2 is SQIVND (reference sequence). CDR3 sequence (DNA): TGTGCCAGTAGTACTAGACAGGGGACGGGAAATGAGCAGTTCTTC. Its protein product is CASSTRQGTGNEQFF.

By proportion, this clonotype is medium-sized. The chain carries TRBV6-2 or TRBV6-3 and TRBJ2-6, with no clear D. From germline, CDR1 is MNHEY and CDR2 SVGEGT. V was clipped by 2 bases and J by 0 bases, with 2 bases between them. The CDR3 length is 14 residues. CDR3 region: CASSYSSGANVLTF. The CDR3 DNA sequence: TGTGCCAGCAGTTACAGCTCTGGGGCCAACGTCCTGACTTTC.

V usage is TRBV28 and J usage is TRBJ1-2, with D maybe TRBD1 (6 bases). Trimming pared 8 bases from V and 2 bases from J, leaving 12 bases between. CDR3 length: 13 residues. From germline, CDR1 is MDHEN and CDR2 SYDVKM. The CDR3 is CASLSGANYGYTF. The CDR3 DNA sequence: TGTGCCAGCCTTTCAGGGGCGAACTATGGCTACACCTTC.

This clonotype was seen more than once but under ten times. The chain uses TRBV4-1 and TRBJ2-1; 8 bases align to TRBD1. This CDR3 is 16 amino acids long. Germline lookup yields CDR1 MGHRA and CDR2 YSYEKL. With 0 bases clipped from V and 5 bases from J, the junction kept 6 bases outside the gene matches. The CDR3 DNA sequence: TGCGCCAGCAGCCAAGATCGCGACAGGGGAGACAATGAGCAGTTCTTC. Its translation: CASSQDRDRGDNEQFF.

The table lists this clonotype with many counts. CDR3 sequence reads: CATSDWGSSKETQYF. CDR3 bases: TGTGCCACCAGTGATTGGGGCAGCTCGAAAGAGACCCAGTACTTC. V is TRBV24-1 and J is TRBJ2-5; perhaps TRBD1 as D (5 bases). Trimming stripped 2 bases from V and 3 bases from J, with 12 bases between. CDR3 size: 15 residues. The germline gives CDR1 KGHDR, CDR2 SFDVKD.

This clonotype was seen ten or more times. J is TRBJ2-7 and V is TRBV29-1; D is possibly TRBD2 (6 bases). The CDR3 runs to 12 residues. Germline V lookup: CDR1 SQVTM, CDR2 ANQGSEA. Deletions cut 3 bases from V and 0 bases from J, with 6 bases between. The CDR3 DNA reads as TGCAGCGTTGAGGAGGGCTCCTACGAGCAGTACTTC. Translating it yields CSVEEGSYEQYF.

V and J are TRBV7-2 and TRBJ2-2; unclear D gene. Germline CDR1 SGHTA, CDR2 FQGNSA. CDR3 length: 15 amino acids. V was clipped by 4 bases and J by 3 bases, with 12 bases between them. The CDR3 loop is CASSYERADTGELFF. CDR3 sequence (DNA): TGTGCCAGCAGCTATGAACGGGCAGACACCGGGGAGCTGTTTTTT.

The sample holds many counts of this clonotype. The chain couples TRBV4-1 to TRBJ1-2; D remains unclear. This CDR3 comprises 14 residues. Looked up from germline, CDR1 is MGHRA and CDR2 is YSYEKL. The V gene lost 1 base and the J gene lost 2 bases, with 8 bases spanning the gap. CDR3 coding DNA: TGCGCCAGCAGCCAAGTAGTAATCAACTATGGCTACACCTTC. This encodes CASSQVVINYGYTF.

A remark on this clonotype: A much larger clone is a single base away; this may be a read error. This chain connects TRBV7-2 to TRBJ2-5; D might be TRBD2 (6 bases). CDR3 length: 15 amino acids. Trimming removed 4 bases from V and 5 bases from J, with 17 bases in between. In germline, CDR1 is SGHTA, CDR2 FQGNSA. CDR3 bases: TGTGCCAGCAGCTCAACTAGCTGGTCTTCGGAGACCCAGTACTTC. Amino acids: CASSSTSWSSETQYF.

The CDR3 loop reads CASSVGGARSYEQYF. CDR3 bases: TGTGCCAGCAGCGTAGGGGGGGCCCGCTCCTACGAGCAGTACTTC. The rearrangement uses TRBV9 and TRBJ2-7; D tentatively fits TRBD1 or TRBD2 (6 bases each). The CDR3 is 15 residues long. Looked up from germline, CDR1 is SGDLS and CDR2 is YYNGEE. V was pared by 0 bases and J by 0 bases, with 10 bases between.

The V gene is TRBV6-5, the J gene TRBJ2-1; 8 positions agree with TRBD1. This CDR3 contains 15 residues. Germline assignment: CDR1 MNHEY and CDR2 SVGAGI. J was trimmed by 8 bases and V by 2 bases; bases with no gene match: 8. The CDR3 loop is CASSYRGQGRDEQFF. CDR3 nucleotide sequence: TGTGCCAGCAGTTACCGCGGACAGGGCAGAGATGAGCAGTTCTTC.

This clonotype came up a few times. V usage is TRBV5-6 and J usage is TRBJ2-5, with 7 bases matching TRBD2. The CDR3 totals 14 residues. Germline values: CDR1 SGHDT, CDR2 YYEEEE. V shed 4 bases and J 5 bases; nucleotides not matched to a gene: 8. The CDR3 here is CASSLGLSRETQYF. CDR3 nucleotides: TGTGCCAGCAGCCTGGGACTATCTCGGGAGACCCAGTACTTC.

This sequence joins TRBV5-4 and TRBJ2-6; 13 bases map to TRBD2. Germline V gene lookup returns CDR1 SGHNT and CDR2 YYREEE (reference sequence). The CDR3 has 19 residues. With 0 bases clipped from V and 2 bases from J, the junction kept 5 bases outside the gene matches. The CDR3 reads CASSLEGLAGSTGANVLTF. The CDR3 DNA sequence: TGTGCCAGCAGCTTGGAGGGACTAGCGGGGTCAACTGGGGCCAACGTCCTGACTTTC.